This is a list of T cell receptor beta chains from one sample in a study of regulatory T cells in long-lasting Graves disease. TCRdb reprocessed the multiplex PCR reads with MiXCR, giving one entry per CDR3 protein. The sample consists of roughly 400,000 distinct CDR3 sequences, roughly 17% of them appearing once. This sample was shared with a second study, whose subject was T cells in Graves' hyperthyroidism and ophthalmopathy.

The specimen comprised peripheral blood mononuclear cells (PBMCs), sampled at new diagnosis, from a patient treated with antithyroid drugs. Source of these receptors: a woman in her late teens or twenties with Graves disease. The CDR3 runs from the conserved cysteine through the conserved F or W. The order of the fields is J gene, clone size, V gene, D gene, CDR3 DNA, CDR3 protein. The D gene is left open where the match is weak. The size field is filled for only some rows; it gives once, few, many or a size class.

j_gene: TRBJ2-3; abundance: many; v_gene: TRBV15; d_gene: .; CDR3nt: TGTGCCACGCGGGACACCGGCACAGATACGCAGTATTTT; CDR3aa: CATRDTGTDTQYF
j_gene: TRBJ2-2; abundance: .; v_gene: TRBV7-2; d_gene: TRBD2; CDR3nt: TGTGCCAGCAGCACCTGGACTAGTGGCGCCGGGGAGCTGTTTTTT; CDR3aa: CASSTWTSGAGELFF
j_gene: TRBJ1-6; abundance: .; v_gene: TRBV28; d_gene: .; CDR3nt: TGTGCCAGCACCTCATCGTTTGAGGGAGCGGATAATTCACCCCTCCACTTT; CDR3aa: CASTSSFEGADNSPLHF
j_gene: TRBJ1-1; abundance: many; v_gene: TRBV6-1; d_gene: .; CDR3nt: TGTGCCAGCAGTCCGCAGGGAGGGGAAACTGAAGCTTTCTTT; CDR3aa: CASSPQGGETEAFF
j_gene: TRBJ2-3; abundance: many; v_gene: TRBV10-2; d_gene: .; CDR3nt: TGCGCCAGCAACCCCCGGGAGAGGTCCACAGATACGCAGTATTTT; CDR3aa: CASNPRERSTDTQYF
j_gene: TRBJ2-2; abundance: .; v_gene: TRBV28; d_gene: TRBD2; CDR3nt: TGTGCCAGCTATCGGACTAGCGGGAGCACCGGGGAGCTGTTTTTT; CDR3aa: CASYRTSGSTGELFF
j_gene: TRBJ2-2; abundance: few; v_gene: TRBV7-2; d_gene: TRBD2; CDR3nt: TGTGCCAGCAGCTTAGGGTCGGGAGGGCCTAGCACCGGGGAGCTGTTTTTT; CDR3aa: CASSLGSGGPSTGELFF
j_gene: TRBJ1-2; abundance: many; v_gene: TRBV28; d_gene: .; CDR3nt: TGTGCCAGCAGTTCCCCGACGGGGAAGGGCTATGGCTACACCTTC; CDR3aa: CASSSPTGKGYGYTF
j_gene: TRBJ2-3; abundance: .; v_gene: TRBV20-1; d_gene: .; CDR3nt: TGCAGTGCTAGAGGTTCTAGCGGCACAGATACGCAGTATTTT; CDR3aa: CSARGSSGTDTQYF
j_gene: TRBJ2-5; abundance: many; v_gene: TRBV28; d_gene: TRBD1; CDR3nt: TGTGCCAGCAGCACCCGGGACAGCCAAGAGACCCAGTACTTC; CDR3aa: CASSTRDSQETQYF
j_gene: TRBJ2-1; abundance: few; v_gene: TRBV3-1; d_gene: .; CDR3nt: TGTGCCAGCAGCCAGGAGGCCCCCTGGGGTGAGCAGTTCTTC; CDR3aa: CASSQEAPWGEQFF
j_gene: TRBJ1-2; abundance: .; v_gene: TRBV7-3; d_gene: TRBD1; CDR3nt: TGTGCCAGCAGCTTAACCGGGACAGGGGATGGCTACACCTTC; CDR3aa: CASSLTGTGDGYTF
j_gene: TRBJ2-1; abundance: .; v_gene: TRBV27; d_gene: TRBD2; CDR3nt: TGTGCCAGCACCCTCATGGGACTAGCGGGAGTCAATGAGCAGTTCTTC; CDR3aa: CASTLMGLAGVNEQFF
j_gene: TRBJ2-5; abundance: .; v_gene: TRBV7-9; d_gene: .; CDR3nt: TGTGCCAGCAGCCCTATCCTCGGACAGCAGAAAGAGACCCAGTACTTC; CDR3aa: CASSPILGQQKETQYF
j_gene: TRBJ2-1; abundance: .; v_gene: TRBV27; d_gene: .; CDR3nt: TGTGCCAGCAGTTTAAGGATCCGGGGCGATGAGCAGTTCTTC; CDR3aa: CASSLRIRGDEQFF
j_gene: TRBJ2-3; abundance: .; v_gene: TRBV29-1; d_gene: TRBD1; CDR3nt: TGCAGCGTCGTGCTGATTCGGGACAGGCCGAAAGATACGCAGTATTTT; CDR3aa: CSVVLIRDRPKDTQYF
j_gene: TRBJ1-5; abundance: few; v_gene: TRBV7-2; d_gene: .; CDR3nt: TGTGCCAGCAGCCAGTATGTCAATCAGCCCCAGCATTTT; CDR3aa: CASSQYVNQPQHF
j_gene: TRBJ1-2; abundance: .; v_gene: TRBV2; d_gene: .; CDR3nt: TGTGCCAGCAAGTTGTCAGGGATCCCCTATGGCTACACCTTC; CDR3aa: CASKLSGIPYGYTF
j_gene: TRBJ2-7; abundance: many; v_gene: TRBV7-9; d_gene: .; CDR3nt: TGTGCCAGCAGCCCGATTGATAGCTCCTACGAGCAGTACTTC; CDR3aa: CASSPIDSSYEQYF
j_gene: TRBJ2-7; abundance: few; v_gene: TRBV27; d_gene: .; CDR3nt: TGTGCCAGCATAGGCCCGGACAGCTCCTACGAGCAGTACTTC; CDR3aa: CASIGPDSSYEQYF
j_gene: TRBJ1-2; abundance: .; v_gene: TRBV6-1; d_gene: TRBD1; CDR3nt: TGTGCCAGCAGAAACACCTTGGGGCAGGGGGCTTTGACTGGCTATGGCTACACCTTC; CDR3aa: CASRNTLGQGALTGYGYTF
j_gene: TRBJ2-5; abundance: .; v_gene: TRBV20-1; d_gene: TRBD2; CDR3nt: TGCAGTGCTAGAGATCCTTCCGCGGGAGAGGTTGCGACCCAGTACTTC; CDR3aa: CSARDPSAGEVATQYF
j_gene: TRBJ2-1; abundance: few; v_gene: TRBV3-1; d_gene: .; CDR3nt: TGTGCCAGCAGCCAGGAACGGTGGGATGAGCAGTTCTTC; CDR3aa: CASSQERWDEQFF
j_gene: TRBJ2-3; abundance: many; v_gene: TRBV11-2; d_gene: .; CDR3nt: TGTGCCAGCAGCTTTGTTATGACAGATACGCAGTATTTT; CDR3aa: CASSFVMTDTQYF
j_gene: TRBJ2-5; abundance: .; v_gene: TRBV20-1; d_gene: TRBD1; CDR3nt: TGCAGTGCTAGAGATCGGACAGGCCAAGAGACCCAGTACTTC; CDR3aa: CSARDRTGQETQYF
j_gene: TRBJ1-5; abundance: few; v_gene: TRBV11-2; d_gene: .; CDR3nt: TGTGCCAGCAGCCGATCGCTCAATCAGCCCCAGCATTTT; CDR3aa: CASSRSLNQPQHF
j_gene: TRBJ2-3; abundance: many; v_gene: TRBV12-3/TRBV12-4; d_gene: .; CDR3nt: TGTGCCAGCAGTAGGTGGGGGGGGCCGGTAGATACGCAGTATTTT; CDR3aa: CASSRWGGPVDTQYF
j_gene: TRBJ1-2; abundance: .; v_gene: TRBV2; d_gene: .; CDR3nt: TGTGCCAGCAAGATGGGCGGCTATGGCTACACCTTC; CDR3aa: CASKMGGYGYTF
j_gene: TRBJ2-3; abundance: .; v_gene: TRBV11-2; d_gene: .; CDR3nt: TGTGCCAGCAGCGTAGGAGGGGGCGCAAATACGCAGTATTTT; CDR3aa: CASSVGGGANTQYF
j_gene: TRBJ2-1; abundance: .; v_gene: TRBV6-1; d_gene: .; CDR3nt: TGTGCCAGCAGGACCCTGAACAATGAGCAGTTCTTC; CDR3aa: CASRTLNNEQFF
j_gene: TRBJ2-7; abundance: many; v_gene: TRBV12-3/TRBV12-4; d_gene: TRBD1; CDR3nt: TGTGCCAGCAAAATCTCGGGACAGCTCTACGAGCAGTACTTC; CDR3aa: CASKISGQLYEQYF
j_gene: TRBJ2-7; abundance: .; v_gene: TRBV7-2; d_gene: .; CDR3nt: TGTGCCAGCAGCTTAGCCCGACTGGGCGAGCAGTACTTC; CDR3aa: CASSLARLGEQYF
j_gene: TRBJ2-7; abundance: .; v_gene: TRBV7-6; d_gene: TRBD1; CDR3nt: TGTGCCAGCAGCTTATCTCCCGGGACAGGGTACTACGAGCAGTACTTC; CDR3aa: CASSLSPGTGYYEQYF
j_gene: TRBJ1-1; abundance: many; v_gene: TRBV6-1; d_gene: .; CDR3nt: TGTGCCAGCAGACACAGTGGGAACACTGAAGCTTTCTTT; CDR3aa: CASRHSGNTEAFF
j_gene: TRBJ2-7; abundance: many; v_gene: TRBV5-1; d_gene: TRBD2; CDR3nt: TGCGCCAGCAGCTTGGGTCCTGGGCTAGCGGGAGACGAGCAGTACTTC; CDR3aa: CASSLGPGLAGDEQYF